This is a list of T cell receptor beta chains from one sample in a study of blood T cell repertoires in COVID-19. Data came from immunoSEQ multiplex PCR; TCRdb stores just in-frame clones and leaves some out. The data show 200,000 to 300,000 clones, about 83% seen once. The material sequenced was peripheral blood. These receptors were obtained from a man older than 75 with acute or convalescent COVID-19. Both conserved end residues are part of each CDR3. The order of the fields is V gene, clone size, D gene, J gene, CDR3 DNA, CDR3 protein. A D gene is named only where the DNA matches it firmly. Part of the rows lack a size; the others show once, few, many or a class for expanded clones.

TRBV6-1	NA	TRBD1	TRBJ1-6	TGTGCCAGCAGTGAAGCGCCAGGGGGCGCGAGTTCACCCCTCCACTTT	CASSEAPGGASSPLHF
TRBV12-3/TRBV12-4	NA	NA	TRBJ2-1	TGTGCCAGCAGTTTATTGGGCAGGGTTGAGCAGTTCTTC	CASSLLGRVEQFF
TRBV19	NA	NA	TRBJ1-1	TGTGCCAGTAGTATAGATCCAGTACAGGTCTACACTGAAGCTTTCTTT	CASSIDPVQVYTEAFF
TRBV6-5	few	NA	TRBJ2-7	TGTGCCAGTAGCCTAGAGACGCAATACGAGCAGTACTTC	CASSLETQYEQYF
TRBV15	NA	NA	TRBJ1-6	TGTGCCACCAGCAGAGATTTGGGGGGAAGTTCACCCCTCCACTTT	CATSRDLGGSSPLHF
TRBV2	NA	TRBD1	TRBJ1-4	TGTGCCAGCAGTGTAACAGGGGGTTACGAAAAACTGTTTTTT	CASSVTGGYEKLFF
TRBV7-9	NA	TRBD1	TRBJ2-2	TGTGCCAGCAGCTTATTGGGACAGGAAAACACCGGGGAGCTGTTTTTT	CASSLLGQENTGELFF
TRBV5-1	NA	NA	TRBJ1-5	TGCGCCAGCAGTCCCGACAGTCCGAGTCAGCCCCAGCATTTT	CASSPDSPSQPQHF
TRBV25-1	NA	NA	TRBJ1-5	TGTGCCAGCAGAGGGGGCAATCAGCCCCAGCATTTT	CASRGGNQPQHF
TRBV3-1/TRBV3-2	NA	TRBD2	TRBJ2-2	TGTGCCAGCAGCCTGACTAGCGGGAGGGGGGACACCGGGGAGCTGTTTTTT	CASSLTSGRGDTGELFF
TRBV3-1/TRBV3-2	NA	TRBD2	TRBJ2-1	TGTGCCAGCAGCCAAGATACGGGACTAGCCAACAATGAGCAGTTCTTC	CASSQDTGLANNEQFF
TRBV19	few	TRBD1	TRBJ1-6	TGTGCCAGTAGTTACCCGGGACAGGGGATCCCGGTACCCCTCCACTTT	CASSYPGQGIPVPLHF
TRBV11-2	few	NA	TRBJ2-5	TGTGCCAGCACTACCTGGGGCAGGGGACGTTCGGAGACCCAGTACTTC	CASTTWGRGRSETQYF
TRBV19	once	NA	TRBJ2-5	TGTGCCAGTAGTATTTACAGGGCCCCAGAGACCCAGTACTTC	CASSIYRAPETQYF
TRBV7-2	NA	NA	TRBJ1-6	TGTGCCAGCAGCTCCCGGGGGACGGCCGGTAATTCACCCCTCCACTTT	CASSSRGTAGNSPLHF
TRBV12-3/TRBV12-4	NA	NA	TRBJ1-2	TGTGCCAGCAGTTTAGCGCAGAACTATGGCTACACCTTC	CASSLAQNYGYTF
TRBV12-3/TRBV12-4	NA	NA	TRBJ1-5	TGTGCCAGCAGTTTAGGGGGAGATCAGCCCCAGCATTTT	CASSLGGDQPQHF
TRBV7-2	NA	TRBD2	TRBJ2-1	TGTGCCAGCAGCTTAACGGGGGGGCAAACCTCCCCGTTCTTC	CASSLTGGQTSPFF
TRBV5-1	NA	NA	TRBJ2-3	TGCGCCAGCAGCTTGGCCTCGCGGGGCACAGATACGCAGTATTTT	CASSLASRGTDTQYF
TRBV4-3	NA	NA	TRBJ1-2	TGCGCCAGCAGCCAAGAAATTGGGCAGGGGAGCACCTATGGCTACACCTTC	CASSQEIGQGSTYGYTF
TRBV5-1	NA	NA	TRBJ2-2	TGCGCCAGCAGCTTCCCAGGGGCGCGTACCGGGGAGCTGTTTTTT	CASSFPGARTGELFF
TRBV6-2/TRBV6-3	NA	NA	TRBJ1-1	TGTGCCAGCAGCCCCGGACAGTACACTGAAGCTTTCTTT	CASSPGQYTEAFF
TRBV5-1	NA	NA	TRBJ2-2	TGCGGATCTCGGAGGGCCCTGGACGGGGAGCTGTTTTTT	CGSRRALDGELFF
TRBV10-3	NA	TRBD1	TRBJ2-6	TGTGCCATCAGTGAGTTACGACAGGGATCCGGATTTGGGGCCAACGTCCTGACTTTC	CAISELRQGSGFGANVLTF
TRBV7-3	NA	TRBD1	TRBJ2-1	TGTGCCAGCAGCTCCCAGACAGGGAACAGGTACAATGAGCAGTTCTTC	CASSSQTGNRYNEQFF
TRBV2	NA	TRBD1	TRBJ1-2	TGTGCCAGCACCCTGGGACAGTCGATCTATGGCTACACCTTC	CASTLGQSIYGYTF
TRBV19	NA	TRBD2	TRBJ2-7	TGTGCCACCAGTGGACTAGCGGCTACCTACGAGCAGTACTTC	CATSGLAATYEQYF
TRBV11-3	NA	TRBD2	TRBJ2-3	TGTGCCAGCAGCTCGGGACTAGCGGGGGGGAGCACAGATACGCAGTATTTT	CASSSGLAGGSTDTQYF
TRBV28	few	TRBD1	TRBJ2-7	TGTGCCACCACTCCGGGACAGGGGGCACGCGAGCAGTACTTC	CATTPGQGAREQYF
TRBV11-2	once	TRBD2	TRBJ2-7	TGTGCCAGCAGCGCAGACGGGCTAGCGGGGGCCGGGGAGTACTTC	CASSADGLAGAGEYF
TRBV6-5	NA	NA	TRBJ1-1	TGTGCCAGCAGTTACCGACGGGGGGGAGATACTGAAGCTTTCTTT	CASSYRRGGDTEAFF
TRBV2	NA	TRBD1	TRBJ1-4	TGTGCCAGCAGTGTGACAGGGTTTAGTGAAAAACTGTTTTTT	CASSVTGFSEKLFF
TRBV20-1	NA	NA	TRBJ2-5	TGCAGTGCTAGTCAGGGGCGGGAGACCCAGTACTTC	CSASQGRETQYF
TRBV7-8	NA	NA	TRBJ1-5	TGTGCCAGCAGCTTCCTTTCAGGGGTTCGCAATCAGCCCCAGCATTTT	CASSFLSGVRNQPQHF
TRBV5-4	NA	NA	TRBJ1-4	TGTGCCAGCAGCTTGGGGCACGGGAGGGGAGATGAAAAACTGTTTTTT	CASSLGHGRGDEKLFF
TRBV7-2	NA	NA	TRBJ2-3	TGTGCCAGCAGCTTGTTACATAGCACAGATACGCAGTATTTT	CASSLLHSTDTQYF